This T cell receptor beta chain was captured in a study of early T cells in non-severe SARS-CoV-2 infection. TCRdb reprocessed the 5' RACE reads with MiXCR, giving one entry per CDR3 protein. The repertoire holds about 75,000 distinct CDR3 sequences, with 11% as singletons. This clonotype was counted many times. This CDR3 has 15 residues. Germline CDR1 and CDR2: LGHNA and YSLEER. Trimming removed 0 bases at V and 4 bases at J, with 12 bases between. This TCR came from an adult who was a healthcare worker with PCR-confirmed SARS-CoV-2 infection or an uninfected control (not recorded which). This specimen consisted of whole blood, obtained at baseline. The gene calls are TRBV4-3 and TRBJ1-2; a weak D match, TRBD1 (6 bases). CDR3 sequence reads: CASSQDHETGYGYTF. The CDR3 coding sequence is TGCGCCAGCAGCCAAGATCACGAGACAGGCTATGGCTACACCTTC.